This T cell receptor beta chain is drawn from a study of spatial heterogeneity in lung cancer. This clonotype was observed a handful of times. V lost 3 bases and J lost 11, with 19 bases in between. The CDR3 sequence is 14 residues long. Germline V gene sequence: CDR1 MGHRA, CDR2 YSYEKL. Unique molecular identifiers, one per molecule, were present on every TCR cDNA molecule. One entry per CDR3 protein, called by TCRdb with MiXCR from the 5' RACE reads. The sample holds approximately 44,000 distinct CDR3 sequences, around 13% seen once. Time point meaning: sample taken at primary tumor resection. Unsorted whole RNA of tumor, nontumor lung or frozen PBMC was sequenced. Around 70 TRACERx patients with early, untreated non-small cell lung cancer donated samples.

V and J are TRBV4-1 and TRBJ1-1; D perhaps matches TRBD1 (6 bases). The material was PBMCs, obtained at surgery. This TCR was sampled from a male donor with early-stage non-small cell lung cancer. CDR3 loop: CASSHAGTPSRAFF. As DNA, the CDR3 is TGCGCCAGCAGCCACGCCGGGACACCCTCAAGGGCTTTCTTT.